Described below is a single T cell receptor (beta chain) sequence and its context. This clonotype is judged medium-sized (0.01 to 0.1%). Base quality data are lacking; no much larger clone is found one base away. Preparation of the library involved 5' RACE. Before sequencing, TCRbeta libraries were pooled in proportion to the sorted cell numbers of each library. Total RNA was extracted from sorted cells with RNAzol RT, and cDNA was synthesized with an oligo(dT) primer and a template-switching oligo. The TCRbeta V-CDR3-J region was amplified by PCR between a SMARTer oligo primer and a TCRbeta constant-region primer using Kapa HiFi. Illumina adaptors and sample-specific index barcodes were added in a second PCR, with HighPrep bead cleanup and a Bioanalyzer check confirming a band of roughly 650 bp. Libraries were sequenced on an Illumina MiSeq with 2x151 bp paired-end reads. The original methods were these. Reads were demultiplexed with an in-house Java program, and MiXCR assigned TCRbeta annotations and counted clonotypes. Repertoire overlap used Morisita-Horn indices from the R package vegan, with UPGMA clustering and Circos plots of recurring clonotypes. Shannon diversity and richness were normalized to the highest possible value given the input cell numbers, yielding values from 0 to 1. CDR3beta sequences were aligned using MUSCLE, distances were calculated using SeqinR, and multidimensional scaling was plotted in R. TCRdb reprocessing: public reads trimmed at Q25 with fastp, clones called with MiXCR, in-frame beta chains kept. One record per CDR3 amino acid sequence lists the most common genes and DNA. The V and J calls reflect TCRdb's pipeline rather than the authors' work. This sample is represented by 450 to 550 distinct CDR3 sequences; 13% to 15% of them were singletons. The ten largest make up around 32% of the sample.

The data were taken from a study of Japanese encephalitis immunity and Zika vaccine responses (dated by TCRdb to the early 2020s). At the level of the whole study: Each included participant got alum-adjuvanted ZPIV three times, at weeks 0, 4 and 28, with every dose being 5.0 ug. Two to three months ahead of the first ZPIV dose, more than 10 participants were given JEV vaccine (IXIARO) as a two-dose regimen with the doses 28 days apart. Before ZPIV, around 13 participants were given one dose of YFV vaccine (YF-VAX), while nine participants were flavivirus-naive. For TCR sequencing, six or seven representative participants were selected from each pre-vaccination group, and samples were taken at week 0 (after pre-vaccination, before ZPIV) and at week 52. TCR repertoires from three flavivirus-naive individuals were additionally analyzed at weeks 2, 6 and 52 after the start of ZPIV vaccination. For stimulation, either ZIKV structural-protein peptide pools divided into flavivirus-conserved and non-conserved sets were used, or JEV or YFV peptides matching the pre-vaccination. The ZIKV peptides, 15-mers that overlapped by 11 residues, were chosen for containing NetMHCpan/NetMHCII-predicted epitopes with affinity below 50 nM. The study tested whether CD4 T cell responses to the Zika vaccine were shaped by prior Japanese encephalitis virus (JEV) or yellow fever virus (YFV) vaccination. Study-wide findings and limitations: Only a subset of trial participants with three doses and adequate samples was analyzed, not the entire vaccinated cohort. Samples grouped by participant and showed no similarity between individuals, suggesting that no public TCRs were detected. Sample size limitations prevented peptide-pool deconvolution, so the individual peptides driving cross-reactive responses were not identified. Repertoire similarity across time-points and stimulations was higher in JEV-pre-vaccinated donors than in YFV-pre-vaccinated donors, indicating more clonotypes shared between ZIKV and JEV stimulation. CD8 T cell responses to ZIKV peptide pools were of very low magnitude and seen in only a few individuals. After ZPIV, repertoire richness of CD4 T cells responding to conserved ZIKV epitopes significantly decreased in JEV-pre-vaccinated donors.

At the junction V is shortened by 3 bases and J by 7 bases; bases outside the gene matches: 5. CDR1 is given as LGHNA and CDR2 as YSLEER, both from the germline V gene. From the cysteine up to the phenylalanine, the CDR3 has a length of 14 residues. Of the read, only the CDR3 DNA is kept; its 42 bases are in frame from base 1. PBMCs were stained with CellTrace CFSE and grown for over five days in RPMI containing about 8.5% human serum and peptide pools at 0.8 to 1 ug/mL each. Unfixed proliferating CD4 T cells were sorted on a BD FACSAria as live CD56-CD19-CD16-CD3+CD4+ CFSE-low cells. Enrolled adults were healthy and were found to be seronegative for ZIKV, JEV, YFV, DENV and WNV by microneutralization screening. The samples were drawn from a phase 1 trial of an alum-adjuvanted Zika purified-inactivated virus (ZPIV) vaccine that was randomized, double-blinded and placebo-controlled. Peripheral blood mononuclear cells were isolated by standard procedure and stored frozen in liquid nitrogen until use.

This chain is built from TRBV4-3 and TRBJ2-7; 11 central bases correspond to TRBD2. The receptor was isolated from an adult man who received an inactivated Zika virus vaccine. The material sequenced was antigen-activated CD4+ T cells from blood, cultured, taken during a Zika inactivated vaccine study. CDR3 loop: CASSHLAGGREQYF. The nucleotides are TGCGCCAGCAGCCATTTAGCGGGGGGGCGAGAGCAGTACTTC.